The text below deals with one TCR beta chain. This entry is derived from a study of CD8 T cells in Susac syndrome. RNA totalling about 0.5 to 1 ug underwent reverse transcription with random hexamers. One entry per CDR3 protein results from TCRdb running MiXCR on the immunoSEQ multiplex PCR reads. The repertoire holds approximately 190,000 distinct CDR3 sequences, 95% seen once, with around 0.1% in the top ten. CDR1 and CDR2 (germline): SGHTA, FQGNSA. The CDR3 runs 15 residues. V lost 2 bases, J lost 7 bases, and 17 bases lay in between. The sequencing input was CD4+ T cells from PBMCs. This receptor was identified in a human donor with Susac syndrome. This chain connects TRBV7-2 to TRBJ1-2; D is perhaps TRBD1 (5 bases). CDR3 sequence reads: CASSLTGFSGGGYTF. The DNA of the CDR3 is TGTGCCAGCAGCTTAACGGGGTTTTCGGGGGGTGGCTACACCTTC.